The entry that follows covers one TCR beta chain sequence. The data belong to a study of blood T cell repertoires in COVID-19. As for the study in general: Specimens from acute and convalescent COVID-19 originated in the United States, Italy and Spain.

TCRdb's table, derived via immunoSEQ multiplex PCR, lists solely in-frame clones and lacks some. Of under 200,000 clones in the sample, around 87% were seen once. One Seattle source followed patients from active infection through their disease course. With V trimmed by 4 bases and J by 4 bases, 2 bases remained unmatched. Germline CDR1 SGDLS, CDR2 YYNGEE. The CDR3 consists of 15 residues. Sequencing used peripheral blood. The chain employs TRBV9 and TRBJ2-1; 13 bases are shared with TRBD2. The origin of this receptor is a man aged 55 to 70 with COVID-19, enrolled during active disease. In DNA, the CDR3 is TGTGCCAGCAGCCCGGGACTAGCGGGGTACAATGAGCAGTTCTTC. Amino acids: CASSPGLAGYNEQFF.